This T cell receptor beta chain was identified during a study of shared clonotypes between healthy human individuals. Clones were read by immunoSEQ multiplex PCR, and TCRdb kept only the in-frame ones, dropping some. The table shows about half a million clones, with about 84% occurring only once. Worth noting for this clone: This likely came from a read error, as a far larger clone is one base away. Other DNA sequences within the sample encode an identical CDR3.

Trimming shortened V by 4 bases and J by 0 bases, and 20 bases separated the two germline ends. CDR1 is SNHLY, CDR2 FYNNEI, per germline. This CDR3 spans 18 amino acids. This chain joins TRBV2 and TRBJ2-3, with TRBD2 as a possible D gene (5 bases). The material sequenced was PBMCs. The TCR was taken from a woman between 40 and 50 years old in good health. Some clones in this sample may be carry-over from other donors' samples. CDR3 protein: CASSGPTSGDSSTDTQYF. For the CDR3, the DNA is TGTGCCAGCAGTGGCCCTACTAGTGGAGACTCTAGCACAGATACGCAGTATTTT.